Listed below are T cell receptor beta chains from one sample, sequenced in a study of OX40 agonist ivuxolimab in advanced cancers. Measured with immunoSEQ multiplex PCR; TCRdb has only the in-frame clones, and not every one. The data show 40,000 to 60,000 clones, less than 85% seen once. This specimen consisted of CD4+ or CD8+ T cells sorted from blood, obtained in a trial of the OX40 agonist ivuxolimab. The receptors were sampled from an adult with an advanced solid tumor such as melanoma, head and neck, liver or kidney cancer. Each CDR3 is given with its conserved first and last residue. Fields, in order: clone size, V gene, J gene, D gene, CDR3 protein, CDR3 DNA. A D gene is named only where the DNA matches it firmly. The size entry is marked missing in some rows and otherwise reads once, few, many or a size class.

NA	TRBV6-7	TRBJ1-2	NA	CASSRGTVSNYGYTF	TGTGCCAGCAGTCGAGGGACGGTAAGTAACTATGGCTACACCTTC
NA	TRBV2	TRBJ2-5	NA	CASSEWWGTQYF	TGTGCCAGCAGTGAATGGTGGGGTACCCAGTACTTC
NA	TRBV29-1	TRBJ2-7	TRBD1	CSVSETGTYEQYF	TGCAGCGTATCCGAGACAGGGACCTACGAGCAGTACTTC
NA	TRBV2	TRBJ2-7	TRBD2	CASSRLAGAYEQYF	TGTGCCAGCAGTAGACTAGCGGGAGCATACGAGCAGTACTTC
NA	TRBV27	TRBJ1-1	TRBD1	CASRLQGRETEAFF	TGTGCCAGCAGATTACAGGGGCGCGAAACTGAAGCTTTCTTT
once	TRBV9	TRBJ2-6	NA	CASSVASSGANVLTF	TGTGCCAGCAGCGTAGCGAGCTCTGGGGCCAACGTCCTGACTTTC
NA	TRBV15	TRBJ1-1	NA	CATRRRDGAGEKGADTEAFF	TGTGCCACCAGAAGACGTGACGGGGCAGGGGAGAAGGGAGCGGACACTGAAGCTTTCTTT
NA	TRBV5-4	TRBJ2-5	TRBD2	CASRHGGASKETQYF	TGTGCCAGCAGACACGGGGGGGCGAGTAAAGAGACCCAGTACTTC
NA	TRBV25-1	TRBJ2-1	TRBD2	CASSPGGMGWSYNEQFF	TGTGCCAGCAGCCCGGGGGGGATGGGTTGGTCCTACAATGAGCAGTTCTTC
NA	TRBV11-2	TRBJ2-1	TRBD1	CASSLDRGYNEQFF	TGTGCCAGCAGCCTGGACAGGGGTTACAATGAGCAGTTCTTC
NA	TRBV4-3	TRBJ2-1	TRBD2	CASSQETTDVSGGAYNEQFF	TGCGCCAGCAGCCAAGAGACAACAGATGTTAGCGGGGGGGCCTACAATGAGCAGTTCTTC
NA	TRBV12-5	TRBJ2-1	TRBD2	CASGLKTSGLSYNEQFF	TGTGCTAGTGGTTTGAAAACTAGCGGTCTATCCTACAATGAGCAGTTCTTC
once	TRBV2	TRBJ2-7	NA	CASTRMTGQYF	TGTGCCAGCACCCGTATGACAGGCCAATACTTC
NA	TRBV9	TRBJ2-3	TRBD2	CASSVSGSGDTQYF	TGTGCCAGCAGCGTTAGCGGGAGCGGGGATACGCAGTATTTT
NA	TRBV6-1	TRBJ1-4	NA	CASSPRREGTEKLFF	TGTGCCAGCAGTCCGCGACGGGAAGGTACGGAAAAACTGTTTTTT
NA	TRBV5-5	TRBJ2-3	TRBD2	CASSFLTGGGVDTQYF	TGTGCCAGCAGCTTTCTAACGGGAGGAGGAGTAGATACGCAGTATTTT
NA	TRBV11-2	TRBJ2-1	TRBD2	CASSLMLAGEQFF	TGTGCCAGCAGCTTAATGCTAGCGGGGGAGCAGTTCTTC
few	TRBV11-2	TRBJ2-3	NA	CASSSWADTQYF	TGTGCCAGCAGCTCTTGGGCAGATACGCAGTATTTT
NA	TRBV10-3	TRBJ1-1	NA	CAISESRGAFF	TGTGCCATCAGTGAGTCGCGGGGCGCTTTCTTT
NA	TRBV18	TRBJ2-5	NA	CASSPSTGSQETQYF	TGTGCCAGCTCCCCATCTACAGGGAGTCAAGAGACCCAGTACTTC
NA	TRBV11-3	TRBJ1-2	NA	CAPRKHFGQIHDYGYTF	TGTGCCCCACGAAAGCACTTCGGGCAGATCCATGACTATGGCTACACCTTC
NA	TRBV4-3	TRBJ2-3	TRBD2	CASSQDQAGPSTDTQYF	TGCGCCAGCAGCCAAGATCAAGCGGGGCCATCTACAGATACGCAGTATTTT
NA	TRBV7-2	TRBJ2-3	TRBD2	CASSLKGTTHTDTQYF	TGTGCCAGCAGCTTAAAAGGGACTACACACACAGATACGCAGTATTTT
once	TRBV6-1	TRBJ2-7	NA	CASSEDRPHYYEQYF	TGTGCCAGCAGTGAAGATCGCCCCCACTACTACGAGCAGTACTTC
NA	TRBV30	TRBJ2-7	NA	CAWSSGTPSYEQYF	TGTGCCTGGAGTAGCGGGACACCGTCCTACGAGCAGTACTTC
NA	TRBV7-2	TRBJ1-2	TRBD1	CASSVFDRGSGGYTF	TGTGCCAGCAGCGTTTTTGACAGGGGTTCCGGGGGCTACACCTTC
NA	TRBV7-2	TRBJ2-7	NA	CASSRDRDQMQYF	TGTGCCAGCAGCCGTGACCGGGACCAAATGCAGTACTTC
NA	TRBV6-5	TRBJ1-1	NA	CASSYAGTPNEAFF	TGTGCCAGCAGTTACGCCGGGACACCTAATGAAGCTTTCTTT
NA	TRBV10-2	TRBJ1-2	NA	CASSESYARTRANYGYTF	TGCGCCAGCAGTGAGTCCTACGCCCGAACCAGAGCTAACTATGGCTACACCTTC
NA	TRBV7-9	TRBJ1-5	TRBD1	CASSRSTGDKGNQPQHF	TGTGCCAGCAGCCGCTCGACAGGGGATAAGGGCAATCAGCCCCAGCATTTT
NA	TRBV19	TRBJ2-1	TRBD2	CASSGSTSGYNEQFF	TGTGCCAGTAGTGGGTCGACTAGCGGATACAATGAGCAGTTCTTC
few	TRBV7-6	TRBJ1-4	NA	CASSSLEGVGKLFF	TGTGCCAGCAGCTCGCTAGAGGGGGTAGGAAAACTGTTTTTT
few	TRBV7-2	TRBJ1-2	TRBD1	CASSSKGGLGYTF	TGTGCCAGCAGCTCAAAAGGGGGCCTCGGCTACACCTTC
NA	TRBV7-2	TRBJ2-1	NA	CASSPDRLSYNEQFF	TGTGCCAGCAGCCCTGACAGGCTTTCCTACAATGAGCAGTTCTTC
NA	TRBV4-1	TRBJ2-3	TRBD2	CASSRAGVFADTQYF	TGCGCCAGCAGCCGAGCGGGAGTGTTTGCAGATACGCAGTATTTT